This T cell receptor beta chain was retrieved from a study of T cells after yellow fever vaccination. Study in general: When fractions had low cell numbers, they were prepared with SMART-Seq v4 Ultra Low Input.

This clonotype was recorded at least ten times. The target antigen is unknown. TCRdb re-derived calls from the 5' RACE reads in MiXCR, one entry per CDR3 protein. The sample consists of about 240,000 distinct CDR3 sequences, more than 3.5% of them appearing once. The CDR3 is 15 residues long. Per germline, CDR1 SGHDT and CDR2 YYEEEE. The ends were cut back, 0 bases at V and 0 bases at J, with 7 bases in the middle. Study outcomes and limitations: The secondary response was weaker, and its peak arrived faster, on day 5 versus 15.

The TCR was taken from a man aged 18 to 29 who received the YFV17D yellow fever vaccine. The material sequenced was PBMCs, taken 15 days after the yellow fever booster vaccination. The gene calls are TRBV5-6 and TRBJ2-1; D unresolved. CDR3: CASSLVQSSYNEQFF. The CDR3 DNA is TGTGCCAGCAGCTTGGTTCAGAGCTCCTACAATGAGCAGTTCTTC.